These T cell receptor beta chains were read from a single sample in a study of beta chain features in type 1 diabetes. Sequencing was performed with immunoSEQ multiplex PCR; in TCRdb, only in-frame clones are kept and a portion is missing. The profile shows roughly 500,000 clones, about 32% of them singletons. Sequencing used naive CD4+ T cells from blood. The origin of the receptors is a man aged 18 to 29 in good health. Each CDR3 is given with its conserved first and last residue. The D gene is left open where the match is weak. Size values are once, few and many counts, or a class for expanded clones, and some rows have none.

d_gene: TRBD2
v_gene: TRBV9
abundance: -
j_gene: TRBJ2-3
len: 14
CDR3nt: TGTGCCAGCAGCGTGAGCGGGAGTACAGATACGCAGTATTTT
CDR3aa: CASSVSGSTDTQYF

d_gene: -
v_gene: TRBV7-9
abundance: -
j_gene: TRBJ1-1
len: 14
CDR3nt: TGTGCCAGCAGCTTAGGGGGCTCGGACACTGAAGCTTTCTTT
CDR3aa: CASSLGGSDTEAFF

d_gene: -
v_gene: TRBV30
abundance: -
j_gene: TRBJ1-2
len: 16
CDR3nt: TGTGCCTGGAGTGTGAGAGGGGCCTTAGCCCTCTATGGCTACACCTTC
CDR3aa: CAWSVRGALALYGYTF

d_gene: TRBD1
v_gene: TRBV10-3
abundance: -
j_gene: TRBJ1-5
len: 15
CDR3nt: TGTGCCATCAGGGGACAGGGAGGAGGCAATCAGCCCCAGCATTTT
CDR3aa: CAIRGQGGGNQPQHF

d_gene: TRBD1
v_gene: TRBV29-1
abundance: few
j_gene: TRBJ2-5
len: 14
CDR3nt: TGCAGCGTTGATGCCAGGGGGCTAGGAGAGACCCAGTACTTC
CDR3aa: CSVDARGLGETQYF

d_gene: -
v_gene: TRBV9
abundance: -
j_gene: TRBJ2-3
len: 17
CDR3nt: TGTGCCAGCAGCCCCCACAAGGGGACACCTAGCACAGATACGCAGTATTTT
CDR3aa: CASSPHKGTPSTDTQYF

d_gene: -
v_gene: TRBV7-2
abundance: few
j_gene: TRBJ2-1
len: 13
CDR3nt: TGTGCCAGCAGAGCTTTAGGCCTCAATGAGCAGTTCTTC
CDR3aa: CASRALGLNEQFF

d_gene: -
v_gene: TRBV27
abundance: -
j_gene: TRBJ1-2
len: 12
CDR3nt: TGTGCCAGCATGGGGGGGAACTATGGCTACACCTTC
CDR3aa: CASMGGNYGYTF

d_gene: -
v_gene: TRBV9
abundance: few
j_gene: TRBJ2-1
len: 13
CDR3nt: TGTGCCAGCAGCGGAGGACTATCTGCTGAGCAGTTCTTC
CDR3aa: CASSGGLSAEQFF

d_gene: -
v_gene: TRBV15
abundance: few
j_gene: TRBJ2-3
len: 14
CDR3nt: TGTGCCACCAGCAGGGACCTAGGCACAGATACGCAGTATTTT
CDR3aa: CATSRDLGTDTQYF

d_gene: -
v_gene: TRBV7-9
abundance: few
j_gene: TRBJ2-1
len: 17
CDR3nt: TGTGCCAGCAGCCCCAAGCCCGGGATCAGCTCCTACAATGAGCAGTTCTTC
CDR3aa: CASSPKPGISSYNEQFF

d_gene: -
v_gene: TRBV10-3
abundance: -
j_gene: TRBJ2-4
len: 16
CDR3nt: TGTGCCATCAGTGCTCCAACCCAGGGAGCCAAAAACATTCAGTACTTC
CDR3aa: CAISAPTQGAKNIQYF

d_gene: -
v_gene: TRBV30
abundance: -
j_gene: TRBJ1-1
len: 15
CDR3nt: TGTGCCTGGATGGGAAGTCCCTGGGGGAACACTGAAGCTTTCTTT
CDR3aa: CAWMGSPWGNTEAFF

d_gene: -
v_gene: TRBV5-4
abundance: -
j_gene: TRBJ2-1
len: 12
CDR3nt: TGTGCCAGCAGCTTGAGAGGCGATGAGCAGTTCTTC
CDR3aa: CASSLRGDEQFF

d_gene: -
v_gene: TRBV5-1
abundance: few
j_gene: TRBJ2-5
len: 14
CDR3nt: TGCGCCAGCGGTGTGGGCGGCCGCAGGGAGACCCAGTACTTC
CDR3aa: CASGVGGRRETQYF

d_gene: -
v_gene: TRBV30
abundance: -
j_gene: TRBJ2-7
len: 13
CDR3nt: TGTGCCTGGAGTGCGGACAGAGGGTACGAGCAGTACTTC
CDR3aa: CAWSADRGYEQYF

d_gene: -
v_gene: TRBV25-1
abundance: -
j_gene: TRBJ2-1
len: 12
CDR3nt: TGTGCCAGCGGGCCCGGAGACAATGAGCAGTTCTTC
CDR3aa: CASGPGDNEQFF

d_gene: TRBD2
v_gene: TRBV30
abundance: -
j_gene: TRBJ2-7
len: 14
CDR3nt: TGTGCCTGGAGTGTTTCAACTAGCGGGGACGAGCAGTACTTC
CDR3aa: CAWSVSTSGDEQYF

d_gene: -
v_gene: TRBV7-2
abundance: -
j_gene: TRBJ1-2
len: 15
CDR3nt: TGTGCCAGCAGCTTAGGGGCAGGGCCTAACTATGGCTACACCTTC
CDR3aa: CASSLGAGPNYGYTF

d_gene: -
v_gene: TRBV29-1
abundance: few
j_gene: TRBJ2-3
len: 13
CDR3nt: TGCAGCGTTGATACCGGAGGCACAGATACGCAGTATTTT
CDR3aa: CSVDTGGTDTQYF

d_gene: TRBD2
v_gene: TRBV9
abundance: -
j_gene: TRBJ2-5
len: 14
CDR3nt: TGTGCCAGCAGCGCCTCACTAGCGGAGCGGACCCAGTACTTC
CDR3aa: CASSASLAERTQYF

d_gene: TRBD2
v_gene: TRBV30
abundance: -
j_gene: TRBJ2-3
len: 13
CDR3nt: TGTGCCTGGGCGACTAGCGGACGAGATACGCAGTATTTT
CDR3aa: CAWATSGRDTQYF

d_gene: -
v_gene: TRBV20-1
abundance: -
j_gene: TRBJ2-3
len: 11
CDR3nt: TGCAGTGCTAGTTACACAGATACGCAGTATTTT
CDR3aa: CSASYTDTQYF

d_gene: -
v_gene: TRBV28
abundance: few
j_gene: TRBJ2-7
len: 13
CDR3nt: TGTGCCAGCAGTTTAAGCTCTACCTACGAGCAGTACTTC
CDR3aa: CASSLSSTYEQYF

d_gene: -
v_gene: TRBV25-1
abundance: once
j_gene: TRBJ2-1
len: 16
CDR3nt: TGTGCCAGCAGTATCCCAAAGGGAGCAGGGAAAGATGAGCAGTTCTTC
CDR3aa: CASSIPKGAGKDEQFF

d_gene: -
v_gene: TRBV29-1
abundance: -
j_gene: TRBJ1-3
len: 12
CDR3nt: TGCAGCGTCCGGACGGGCGGAAACACCATATATTTT
CDR3aa: CSVRTGGNTIYF

d_gene: -
v_gene: TRBV9
abundance: -
j_gene: TRBJ2-1
len: 16
CDR3nt: TGTGCCAGCACAAAGCAGGGGCCAAGAGACCAAAATGAGCAGTTCTTC
CDR3aa: CASTKQGPRDQNEQFF

d_gene: -
v_gene: TRBV30
abundance: -
j_gene: TRBJ1-2
len: 15
CDR3nt: TGTGCCTGGAGTGTCTCTCCGCTCACTTACTGGGGCTACACCTTC
CDR3aa: CAWSVSPLTYWGYTF

d_gene: -
v_gene: TRBV21-1
abundance: -
j_gene: TRBJ2-1
len: 8
CDR3nt: TGCTACGAACCAGGGCAGTTCTTC
CDR3aa: CYEPGQFF

d_gene: TRBD2
v_gene: TRBV30
abundance: few
j_gene: TRBJ2-3
len: 15
CDR3nt: TGTGCCTGGAGTGTACCCGGGAGGGCCACAGATACGCAGTATTTT
CDR3aa: CAWSVPGRATDTQYF

d_gene: -
v_gene: TRBV7-7
abundance: few
j_gene: TRBJ2-5
len: 13
CDR3nt: TGTGCCAGCAGCCCGACAGGGAGGGAGACCCAGTACTTC
CDR3aa: CASSPTGRETQYF

d_gene: -
v_gene: TRBV29-1
abundance: -
j_gene: TRBJ1-2
len: 12
CDR3nt: TGCAGCGTTGATCTGCCGAACTATGGCTACACCTTC
CDR3aa: CSVDLPNYGYTF

d_gene: TRBD2
v_gene: TRBV9
abundance: -
j_gene: TRBJ2-7
len: 16
CDR3nt: TGTGCCAGCAGCGTAGCTCCCGGGACTAATACCTACGAGCAGTACTTC
CDR3aa: CASSVAPGTNTYEQYF

d_gene: TRBD2
v_gene: TRBV7-2
abundance: few
j_gene: TRBJ2-1
len: 16
CDR3nt: TGTGCCAGCAGTCGTAACATAGCGGGAGGGTCCAATGAGCAGTTCTTC
CDR3aa: CASSRNIAGGSNEQFF

d_gene: -
v_gene: TRBV10-3
abundance: -
j_gene: TRBJ1-1
len: 12
CDR3nt: TGTGCCATCAGTGACTTCGGCACTGAAGCTTTCTTT
CDR3aa: CAISDFGTEAFF

d_gene: -
v_gene: TRBV19
abundance: -
j_gene: TRBJ2-7
len: 15
CDR3nt: TGTGCCAGTAGTCTCTCGGACGGACTGACCTACGAGCAGTACTTC
CDR3aa: CASSLSDGLTYEQYF

d_gene: -
v_gene: TRBV29-1
abundance: few
j_gene: TRBJ1-1
len: 13
CDR3nt: TGCAGCGTTGTGAGCAGGTTCGTCCCTGAAGCTTTCTTT
CDR3aa: CSVVSRFVPEAFF

d_gene: -
v_gene: TRBV11-2
abundance: -
j_gene: TRBJ2-7
len: 15
CDR3nt: TGTGCCAGCAGCGTAGAGACAGGATTTCATTACGAGCAGTACTTC
CDR3aa: CASSVETGFHYEQYF

d_gene: -
v_gene: TRBV15
abundance: few
j_gene: TRBJ1-5
len: 16
CDR3nt: TGTGCCACCAGCAGAGCAGGGAGTGGAAGCAATCAGCCCCAGCATTTT
CDR3aa: CATSRAGSGSNQPQHF

d_gene: -
v_gene: TRBV5-1
abundance: -
j_gene: TRBJ2-1
len: 14
CDR3nt: TGCGCCAGCAGCTTGGCTGGGAGTCCCAATGAGCAGTTCTTC
CDR3aa: CASSLAGSPNEQFF

d_gene: TRBD2
v_gene: TRBV28
abundance: -
j_gene: TRBJ2-1
len: 15
CDR3nt: TGTGCCAGCAGTTTACCCGGACTAGCGGGAGTTGAGCAGTTCTTC
CDR3aa: CASSLPGLAGVEQFF

d_gene: -
v_gene: TRBV30
abundance: few
j_gene: TRBJ1-2
len: 14
CDR3nt: TGTGCCTGGAGTGTACAGACGAGGTACTATGGCTACACCTTC
CDR3aa: CAWSVQTRYYGYTF

d_gene: -
v_gene: TRBV5-8
abundance: -
j_gene: TRBJ2-3
len: 15
CDR3nt: TGTGCCAGCAGCTTGGGTCGGCCTAGCACAGATACGCAGTATTTT
CDR3aa: CASSLGRPSTDTQYF

d_gene: TRBD2
v_gene: TRBV29-1
abundance: few
j_gene: TRBJ2-1
len: 14
CDR3nt: TGCAGCGTCGTAACCCTAGCGGGGACCAATGAGCAGTTCTTC
CDR3aa: CSVVTLAGTNEQFF

d_gene: -
v_gene: TRBV7-2
abundance: -
j_gene: TRBJ1-5
len: 15
CDR3nt: TGTGCCAGCAGCTTAGGGGGACTAGAGGTTCAGCCCCAGCATTTT
CDR3aa: CASSLGGLEVQPQHF

d_gene: -
v_gene: TRBV29-1
abundance: -
j_gene: TRBJ1-2
len: 13
CDR3nt: -
CDR3aa: CSLYGCSYYGYTF

d_gene: -
v_gene: TRBV5-6
abundance: -
j_gene: TRBJ1-3
len: 13
CDR3nt: TGTGCCAGCAGCTTGGGACGAAGAAACACCATATATTTT
CDR3aa: CASSLGRRNTIYF

d_gene: -
v_gene: TRBV29-1
abundance: few
j_gene: TRBJ2-3
len: 16
CDR3nt: TGCAGCGTTGAAGGAGTCCCAGCCCCTAGCACAGATACGCAGTATTTT
CDR3aa: CSVEGVPAPSTDTQYF

d_gene: -
v_gene: TRBV29-1
abundance: -
j_gene: TRBJ1-4
len: 13
CDR3nt: TGCAGCGTTGGGGCCCGGGGAGGAGAAAAACTGTTTTTT
CDR3aa: CSVGARGGEKLFF

d_gene: -
v_gene: TRBV4-3
abundance: few
j_gene: TRBJ2-1
len: 11
CDR3nt: TGCGCCAGCAGCGGAGGGTATGAGCAGTTCTTC
CDR3aa: CASSGGYEQFF

d_gene: -
v_gene: TRBV29-1
abundance: -
j_gene: TRBJ2-7
len: 11
CDR3nt: TGCAGCGCCCGAATTCCCTACGAGCAGTACTTC
CDR3aa: CSARIPYEQYF

d_gene: -
v_gene: TRBV7-9
abundance: -
j_gene: TRBJ2-3
len: 11
CDR3nt: TGTGCCAGCAGCGCACAGGATACGCAGTATTTT
CDR3aa: CASSAQDTQYF

d_gene: TRBD2
v_gene: TRBV29-1
abundance: few
j_gene: TRBJ2-3
len: 16
CDR3nt: TGCAGCGTGGGCGGGAGGGCCACTTCAGGCCCAGATACGCAGTATTTT
CDR3aa: CSVGGRATSGPDTQYF